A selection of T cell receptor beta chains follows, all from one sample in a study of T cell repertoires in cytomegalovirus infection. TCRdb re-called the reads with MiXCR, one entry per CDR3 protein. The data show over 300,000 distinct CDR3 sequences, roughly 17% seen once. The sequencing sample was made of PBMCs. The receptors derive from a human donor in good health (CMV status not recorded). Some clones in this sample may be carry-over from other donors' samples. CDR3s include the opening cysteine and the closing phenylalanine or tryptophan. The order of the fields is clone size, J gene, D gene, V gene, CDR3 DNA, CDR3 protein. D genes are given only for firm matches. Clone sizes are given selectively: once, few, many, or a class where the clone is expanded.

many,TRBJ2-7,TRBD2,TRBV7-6,TGTGCCAGCAGCCCCGCGGGGGACGAGCAGTACTTC,CASSPAGDEQYF
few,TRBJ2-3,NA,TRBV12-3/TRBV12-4,TGTGCCAGCAGTTTGGGGCAGGGGTTAACCGATACGCAGTATTTT,CASSLGQGLTDTQYF
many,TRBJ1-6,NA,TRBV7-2,TGTGCCAGCAGTGATAGGGCAGGAAGTAATTCACCCCTCCACTTT,CASSDRAGSNSPLHF
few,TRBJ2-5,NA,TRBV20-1,TGCAGTGCTAGAGATCCAGGAGGACCCCAAGAGACCCAGTACTTC,CSARDPGGPQETQYF
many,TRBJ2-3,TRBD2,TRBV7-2,TGTGCCAGCAGCTTAGTGTCTAGCGGGGGACAGACCACAGATACGCAGTATTTT,CASSLVSSGGQTTDTQYF
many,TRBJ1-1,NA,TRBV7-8,TGTGCCAGGTTTTTGGCAGACTGGAACGCTGAAGCTTTCTTT,CARFLADWNAEAFF
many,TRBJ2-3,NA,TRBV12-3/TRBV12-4,TGTGCCAGCAGCAGTACTGGTGCTAGCACAGATACGCAGTATTTT,CASSSTGASTDTQYF
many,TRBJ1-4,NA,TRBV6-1,TGTGCCAGCATGAGACAAGTCAATGAAAAACTGTTTTTT,CASMRQVNEKLFF
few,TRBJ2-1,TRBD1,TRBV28,TGTGCCAGCAACCCAGGGGGCGCATCAAATGAGCAGTTCTTC,CASNPGGASNEQFF
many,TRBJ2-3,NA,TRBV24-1,TGTGCCACCAGTGACCCTAGCACAGATACGCAGTATTTT,CATSDPSTDTQYF
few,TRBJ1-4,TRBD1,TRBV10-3,TGTGCCATCAGTGAGTCGCGACAGGGGCGCCGCCCCAATGAAAAACTGTTTTTT,CAISESRQGRRPNEKLFF
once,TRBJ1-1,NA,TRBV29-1,TGCAGCGTTCAACAGGGATTGAACACTGAAGCTTTCTTT,CSVQQGLNTEAFF
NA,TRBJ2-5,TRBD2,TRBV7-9,TGTGCCAGCAGCTTAATGGCTAGCGGGGGAAAGACCCAGTACTTC,CASSLMASGGKTQYF
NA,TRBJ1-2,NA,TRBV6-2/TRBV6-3,TGTGCCAGCAGTTCCACGTATGGCTACACCTTC,CASSSTYGYTF
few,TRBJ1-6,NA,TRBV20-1,TGCAGTGCTAGAGATCCCGGCGGCGAGTCTTCACCCCTCCACTTT,CSARDPGGESSPLHF
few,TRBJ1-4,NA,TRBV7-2,TGTGCCAGCAGCTTAGGTCCCTCTGGAGGAAGAGTGTTGGAAAAACTGTTTTTT,CASSLGPSGGRVLEKLFF
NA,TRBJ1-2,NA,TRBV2,TGTGCCACGAACGTGGGAGACTATGGCTACACCTTC,CATNVGDYGYTF
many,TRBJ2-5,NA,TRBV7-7,TGTGCTAGCAGCGCCTACCCCCGGGACTCAGAAGAGACCCAGTACTTC,CASSAYPRDSEETQYF
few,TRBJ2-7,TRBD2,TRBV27,TGTGCCAGCAGTTGGGGGGCGGGGGGGCTCTACGAGCAGTACTTC,CASSWGAGGLYEQYF
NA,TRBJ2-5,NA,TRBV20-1,TGCAGTGCCAAGGCCCCATACACACCAGAGACCCAGTACTTC,CSAKAPYTPETQYF
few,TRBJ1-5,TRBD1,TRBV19,TGTGCCAGTAGTGAGACAGGGGGCGGTCAGCCCCAGCATTTT,CASSETGGGQPQHF
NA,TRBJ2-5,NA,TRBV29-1,TGCAGCGGAGGCCGGACGGGTAGGCAAGAGACCCAGTACTTC,CSGGRTGRQETQYF
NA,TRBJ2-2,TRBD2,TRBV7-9,TGTGCCAGCAACCTAGCGGGACCGAACACCGGGGAGCTGTTTTTT,CASNLAGPNTGELFF
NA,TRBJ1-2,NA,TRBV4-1,TGCGCCAGCCAACTGACGCCTGGGGGAGGTGAGAGCTATGGCTACACCTTC,CASQLTPGGGESYGYTF
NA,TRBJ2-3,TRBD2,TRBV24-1,TGTGCCACCAGTGACTCTGGACTAGCGGGGGGCTTCACAGATACGCAGTATTTT,CATSDSGLAGGFTDTQYF